One sample yielded the 31 T cell receptor beta chains listed below, sequenced in a study of blood T cell repertoires in COVID-19. TCRdb keeps only in-frame clones here, not all; method: immunoSEQ multiplex PCR. The table shows more than 150,000 clones, with about 83% occurring only once. Sequencing input: peripheral blood. Source of these receptors: a man in his sixties or seventies who had recovered from COVID-19.

The genes are TRBV11-2 and TRBJ2-7; the match to TRBD2 covers 14 bases. The germline V gene has CDR1 SGHAT and CDR2 FQNNGV. The ends lost 0 bases at V and 6 bases at J; junction bases unmatched: 13. The CDR3 covers 19 residues. CDR3 bases: TGTGCCAGCAGCTTAGAAGGGACTAGCGGGAGCCTTACTCATCGCGAGCAGTACTTC. Amino acid sequence: CASSLEGTSGSLTHREQYF. Filled out from reference TRBV11-2 and TRBJ2-7, the complete variable domain reads EAGVAQSPRYKIIEKRQSVAFWCNPISGHATLYWYQQILGQGPKLLIQFQNNGVVDDSQLPKDRFSAERLKGVDSTLKIQPAKLEDSAVYLCASSLEGTSGSLTHREQYFGPGTRLTVT.

This chain uses TRBV28 with TRBJ2-2; tentatively, D is TRBD2 (5 bases). Trimming pared 8 bases from V and 1 base from J, leaving 8 bases between. The CDR3 consists of 13 residues. The germline V gene has CDR1 MDHEN and CDR2 SYDVKM. CDR3 nucleotides: TGTGCCAGCGGGAGTCAGAACACCGGGGAGCTGTTTTTT. As protein: CASGSQNTGELFF.

The chain employs TRBV27 and TRBJ2-4; D perhaps matches TRBD2 (5 bases). The CDR3 is 14 amino acids. Trimming left V 0 bases short and J 5 bases short, with 8 bases between. The germline V gene has CDR1 MNHEY and CDR2 SMNVEV (reference sequence). CDR3 sequence: CASSLSSAENIQYF. The CDR3 nucleotides read TGTGCCAGCAGTTTATCGTCAGCGGAAAACATTCAGTACTTC.

In regard to this clone: Other DNA variants within this sample encode the same CDR3. The CDR3 DNA reads as TGTGCCAGCAGCCAAGATGCAGGATCTTCCTACGAGCAGTACTTC. Translated: CASSQDAGSSYEQYF. The chain combines TRBV3-1 (or the pseudogene TRBV3-2) with TRBJ2-7; D not resolved. Germline-derived CDR1 and CDR2 are LGHDT and YNNKEL (reference sequence). The CDR3 totals 15 residues. Between the trimmed V and J ends, which lost 0 bases and 1 base, there was a span of 10 bases.

The rearrangement links TRBV6-5 to TRBJ2-2, with D possibly TRBD2 on 6 matching bases. Germline CDR1 and CDR2: MNHEY and SVGAGI. The CDR3 is 16 amino acids. The V gene lost 2 bases and the J gene lost 6 bases, with 16 bases spanning the gap. CDR3 sequence reads: CASSYQAPTGAGELFF. Written as DNA, the CDR3 is TGTGCCAGCAGTTACCAGGCCCCAACGGGGGCCGGGGAGCTGTTTTTT.

This clone has just a few counts. In DNA, the CDR3 is TGTGCCAGCAGCGGCCCTAGCGGATCCTACAATGAGCAGTTCTTC. Its protein is CASSGPSGSYNEQFF. V and J are TRBV7-3 and TRBJ2-1; 7 bases align to TRBD2. The CDR3 is 15 residues long. CDR1 SGHTA and CDR2 FQGTGA come from the germline V gene. The J segment lost 1 base and the V segment lost 5 bases, leaving 5 bases of the junction unmatched.

The chain links TRBV5-4 to TRBJ1-2; TRBD1 is a possible D gene (5 bases). With 4 bases removed from V and 7 bases from J, the gap between germline ends came to 11 bases. Germline assignment: CDR1 SGHNT and CDR2 YYREEE (reference sequence). The CDR3 contains 12 residues. The CDR3 bases are TGTGCCAGCAGCCCCCCCGACAGTGGCTACACCTTC. Translated, it gives CASSPPDSGYTF. Supplemented by reference TRBV5-4 and TRBJ1-2, the full variable domain reads ETGVTQSPTHLIKTRGQQVTLRCSSQSGHNTVSWYQQALGQGPQFIFQYYREEENGRGNFPPRFSGLQFPNYSSELNVNALELDDSALYLCASSPPDSGYTFGSGTRLTVV.

V is TRBV3-1 (or the pseudogene TRBV3-2) and J is TRBJ2-7; 10 bases fit TRBD2. The ends lost 6 bases at V and 6 bases at J; junction bases unmatched: 11. CDR3 length: 15 amino acids. Germline CDR1 and CDR2: LGHDT and YNNKEL (reference sequence). CDR3 nucleotide sequence: TGTGCCAGCAGTCAGCCTAGCGGGAGCCTCTCCGAGCAGTACTTC. This sequence encodes CASSQPSGSLSEQYF.

The chain combines TRBV10-3 with TRBJ1-2; 11 positions agree with TRBD1. Germline lookup yields CDR1 ENHRY and CDR2 SYGVKD. V was clipped by 6 bases and J by 7 bases; unmatched bases: 10. The CDR3 totals 15 residues. The chain's CDR3 is CAISLGQGALSGYTF. CDR3 DNA sequence: TGTGCCATCAGCCTAGGACAGGGGGCCTTGAGTGGCTACACCTTC.

The chain is built from TRBV6-5 and TRBJ1-3; D not certain. Trimming took 6 bases from V and 2 from J, leaving 11 bases between them. The CDR3 spans 14 residues. Germline V gene data show CDR1 as MNHEY and CDR2 as SVGAGI. CDR3 sequence: CASSPNAPGNTIYF. Here the CDR3 DNA reads TGTGCCAGCAGCCCCAATGCGCCTGGAAACACCATATATTTT.

This clone turned up a few times. The CDR3 DNA reads TGTGCCAGCAGTTACTCGCCAATCCAGGAAGCTTTCTTT. Protein product: CASSYSPIQEAFF. V and J are TRBV6-5 and TRBJ1-1; D ambiguous. The V end lost 0 bases, the J end lost 8 bases, and 10 bases lay between the germline ends. This CDR3 has 13 residues. Germline V lookup: CDR1 MNHEY, CDR2 SVGAGI.

The gene calls are TRBV5-4 and TRBJ1-5; 10 positions agree with TRBD1. The CDR3 is 16 residues long. Per germline, CDR1 SGHNT and CDR2 YYREEE (reference sequence). V trimming: 4 bases; J trimming: 4 bases; junction bases outside the gene matches: 8. The CDR3 DNA reads as TGTGCCAGCAGCCACCGGGACAGGGGAAATAATCAGCCCCAGCATTTT. Residues: CASSHRDRGNNQPQHF.

The CDR3 protein is CASSWGRGNEQYF. The CDR3 nucleotides are TGTGCCAGCAGCTGGGGAAGGGGAAACGAGCAGTACTTC. This chain links TRBV28 with TRBJ2-7; D perhaps matches TRBD1 (5 bases). Looked up from germline, CDR1 is MDHEN and CDR2 is SYDVKM. The CDR3 spans 13 residues. V lost 6 bases, J lost 5 bases, and 14 bases lay in between.

The chain employs TRBV2 and TRBJ2-7; TRBD2 matches at 9 bases. Losses at the gene ends were 11 bases for V and 4 bases for J; bases not matched to a gene: 18. The CDR3 has 16 residues. In germline, CDR1 is SNHLY, CDR2 FYNNEI. The CDR3 DNA sequence: TGTGCCTCGGGGGCCGAAAGCGGGGGGACTGATTACGAGCAGTACTTC. This encodes CASGAESGGTDYEQYF.

V usage is TRBV19 and J usage is TRBJ1-4; D possibly corresponds to TRBD1 (5 bases). The CDR3 extends over 14 amino acids. Germline V lookup: CDR1 LNHDA, CDR2 SQIVND (reference sequence). Trimming left V 6 bases short and J 4 bases short, with 12 bases between. CDR3 bases: TGTGCCAGTAGCTCCAGGGACTATAATGAAAAACTGTTTTTT. As protein: CASSSRDYNEKLFF.

The chain carries TRBV12-5 and TRBJ2-2; maybe TRBD2 (6 bases). V shed 2 bases and J shed 0 bases, with 10 bases lying between them. This CDR3 region has 16 residues. Germline loops: CDR1 LGHNT, CDR2 FRNRAP. CDR3 in amino acids: CASGLLIAANTGELFF. The CDR3 coding sequence is TGTGCTAGTGGTTTGCTTATAGCGGCGAACACCGGGGAGCTGTTTTTT.

The chain uses TRBV19 and TRBJ2-1; TRBD2 agrees at 10 bases. The trim removed 4 bases at V and 6 bases at J, leaving 9 bases unmatched. The germline V gene has CDR1 LNHDA and CDR2 SQIVND (reference sequence). This CDR3 region has 16 residues. The CDR3: CASSSRSAGGLNEQFF. The CDR3 coding sequence is TGTGCCAGTAGTAGCCGTTCAGCGGGAGGGCTCAATGAGCAGTTCTTC.

The chain joins TRBV6-5 to TRBJ2-2, with 9 bases identical to TRBD2. In germline, CDR1 is MNHEY, CDR2 SVGAGI. J was trimmed by 6 bases and V by 4 bases; bases with no gene match: 6. This CDR3 has 15 amino acids. The CDR3: CASSWLAGYAGELFF. CDR3 in DNA: TGTGCCAGCAGTTGGCTAGCGGGATACGCCGGGGAGCTGTTTTTT.

V usage is TRBV2 and J usage is TRBJ1-2, with 7 bases matching TRBD1. The J segment lost 7 bases and the V segment lost 6 bases, leaving 8 bases of the junction unmatched. The CDR3 consists of 13 residues. Looked up from germline, CDR1 is SNHLY and CDR2 is FYNNEI. The CDR3 DNA reads TGTGCCAGCAGCGTTGACAGGGTTGCTGGCTACACCTTC. This gives the protein CASSVDRVAGYTF. Full variable domain (remainder filled in from reference TRBV2 and TRBJ1-2): EPEVTQTPSHQVTQMGQEVILRCVPISNHLYFYWYRQILGQKVEFLVSFYNNEISEKSEIFDDQFSVERPDGSNFTLKIRSTKLEDSAMYFCASSVDRVAGYTFGSGTRLTVV.

This clone was found a few times. The rearrangement uses TRBV11-2 and TRBJ1-2, with a weak D call TRBD1 (6 bases). CDR3 length: 12 residues. V was shortened by 3 bases and J by 10 bases, with 12 bases between the two germline ends. Germline V gene lookup returns CDR1 SGHAT and CDR2 FQNNGV. The CDR3 here is CASSLFQGNYTF. The CDR3 region has the DNA TGTGCCAGCAGCTTGTTCCAGGGGAACTACACCTTC.

This chain uses TRBV25-1 with TRBJ2-7; D uncertain. The germline CDR1 and CDR2 sequences are MGHDK and SYGVNS. V lost 6 bases, J lost 2 bases, and 5 bases lay in between. The CDR3 loop spans 11 amino acids. For the CDR3, the DNA is TGTGCCAGCAGCACGGCCTACGAGCAGTACTTC. Its protein product is CASSTAYEQYF.

A few counts support this clone. The chain joins TRBV10-1 to TRBJ2-1; 12 bases map to TRBD2. V was pared by 2 bases and J by 6 bases, with 5 bases of the junction left unmatched. There are 16 residues in the CDR3. The germline V gene has CDR1 WNHNN and CDR2 SYGVQD (reference sequence). The CDR3 sequence: CASSEGLAGSFNEQFF. The CDR3 DNA reads TGCGCCAGCAGTGAGGGACTAGCGGGGAGTTTCAATGAGCAGTTCTTC.

V is TRBV5-4 and J is TRBJ2-3; D may be TRBD2 (6 bases). CDR3 length: 15 residues. CDR1 SGHNT and CDR2 YYREEE come from the germline V gene (reference sequence). V was shortened by 7 bases and J by 5 bases, with 20 bases between the two germline ends. CDR3 protein: CASSNGGGAGDTQYF. In nucleotides, the CDR3 is TGTGCCAGCTCAAATGGTGGGGGAGCGGGAGATACGCAGTATTTT.

This chain uses TRBV13 with TRBJ2-5; TRBD1 matches at 7 bases. Germline V gives CDR1 PRHDT, CDR2 FYEKMQ (reference sequence). V shed 5 bases, J shed 2 bases, and the junction held 5 bases outside the gene matches. The CDR3 contains 14 residues. The CDR3 reads CASSVGQHQETQYF. CDR3 DNA sequence: TGTGCCAGCAGCGTGGGACAGCATCAAGAGACCCAGTACTTC.

The V gene is TRBV9, the J gene TRBJ1-4, with D possibly being TRBD1 (5 bases). The ends were cut back, 2 bases at V and 1 base at J, with 9 bases in the middle. The CDR3 extends over 15 amino acids. The germline V gene encodes CDR1 SGDLS and CDR2 YYNGEE. In DNA form, the CDR3 reads TGTGCCAGCAGCGTGGGGGGGAGAACTAATGAAAAACTGTTTTTT. Amino acids: CASSVGGRTNEKLFF.

DNA for the CDR3: TGCAGCGTTGGGGGGACTAGCGGATCCTACGAGCAGTACTTC. Protein product: CSVGGTSGSYEQYF. The chain employs TRBV29-1 and TRBJ2-7, with 11 bases fitting TRBD2. This CDR3 comprises 14 residues. CDR1 is SQVTM and CDR2 is ANQGSEA in the germline V gene. V dropped 4 bases and J dropped 1; count of bases not matched to a gene: 3.

This CDR3 is CASSSLSGKKRNEQFF. In DNA, the CDR3 is TGTGCCAGCAGCTCCCTTAGCGGGAAAAAGAGGAATGAGCAGTTCTTC. V gene TRBV11-1 combines with J gene TRBJ2-1; TRBD2 aligns across 8 bases. V trimming: 4 bases; J trimming: 7 bases; junction bases outside the gene matches: 12. The CDR3 is 16 residues long. The germline V gene has CDR1 SGHAT and CDR2 FQDESV (reference sequence).

The rearrangement links TRBV2 to TRBJ1-2; D is perhaps TRBD1 (5 bases). V lost 10 bases, J lost 8 bases, and 17 bases lay in between. The CDR3 extends over 12 amino acids. Germline CDR1 reads SNHLY; CDR2 reads FYNNEI. CDR3: CATSMLQGGYTF. The CDR3 nucleotides read TGTGCCACCTCAATGCTTCAGGGAGGCTACACCTTC. Full variable domain (remainder filled in from reference TRBV2 and TRBJ1-2): EPEVTQTPSHQVTQMGQEVILRCVPISNHLYFYWYRQILGQKVEFLVSFYNNEISEKSEIFDDQFSVERPDGSNFTLKIRSTKLEDSAMYFCATSMLQGGYTFGSGTRLTVV.

The V call is TRBV5-4, the J call TRBJ2-7; the match to TRBD2 covers 16 bases. The CDR3 contains 16 residues. Trimming at V came to 3 bases and at J to 5 bases, leaving 5 bases not matched to a gene. Germline V CDR1 and CDR2: SGHNT, YYREEE (reference sequence). The CDR3 protein is CASSSGTSGRANEQYF. The CDR3 region has the DNA TGTGCCAGCAGCTCAGGGACTAGCGGGAGGGCCAACGAGCAGTACTTC.

The V and J genes are TRBV7-6 and TRBJ2-5, with D perhaps matching TRBD2 (6 bases). The CDR3 consists of 18 residues. V was cut by 5 bases and J by 0 bases, with 22 bases left in between. Per germline, CDR1 SGHVS and CDR2 FNYEAQ. In nucleotides, the CDR3 is TGTGCCAGCAGCCAGGGACTCCTTCCCGGGGTGTACCAAGAGACCCAGTACTTC. Translated, it gives CASSQGLLPGVYQETQYF.

V and J are TRBV7-3 and TRBJ2-3; D is perhaps TRBD1 (5 bases). CDR3 length equals 15 residues. Deletions cut 6 bases from V and 5 bases from J, with 18 bases between. Germline V gene data show CDR1 as SGHTA and CDR2 as FQGTGA. For the CDR3, the DNA is TGTGCCAGCAGTGCTAGGAAAGGGGTGATAGATACGCAGTATTTT. This codes for CASSARKGVIDTQYF.